This T cell receptor beta chain was retrieved from a study of CD8+CD57+ T cells in acquired aplastic anemia. Patients picked for sequencing had shown CD8+CD57+ cell expansion detected by flow cytometry. Genomic DNA, serving as template, underwent TCR beta VDJ and CDR3 profiling. Using its own MiXCR run on the reads, TCRdb lists one record per CDR3 protein. The sample yields hundreds of thousands of distinct CDR3 sequences, approximately 33% seen once. Germline values: CDR1 SSHAT, CDR2 FNYEAQ (reference sequence). The CDR3 runs 16 residues. This clonotype occurred many times. The junction departs from the called germline gene at one end, perhaps through a read error.

This chain links TRBV7-7 with TRBJ2-7; possible D gene TRBD2, 6 bases. The sequencing sample was made of sorted CD4+, CD8+, or CD8+CD57+ T cells (not recorded which) from PBMCs. The TCR comes from a human donor with aplastic anemia. In DNA form, the CDR3 reads TGTGCTAGCAGCCCCTCCCCGGCGGCAGGGAGGTACGAGCAGTACTTC. Encoded protein: CASSPSPAAGRYEQYF.